Below, 14 T cell receptor beta chains from the same sample are listed, as sequenced in a study of Ad26.COV2.S vaccination and SARS-CoV-2 variants. Repertoires were generated with immunoSEQ multiplex PCR, while TCRdb's copy carries only in-frame clones and drops some. Of hundreds of thousands of clones in the sample, roughly 90% were seen once. The treatment denotes: roughly 19 received Ad26.COV2.S at low or high dose, single or two shots; 5 received placebo; per-sample allocation not given. Sample collection was performed on day 63 after the first vaccine or placebo injection. The sequences come from peripheral blood, collected in a trial of Ad26.COV2.S vaccine versus placebo. These receptors were collected from a person between 18 and 60 years old who received the Ad26.COV2.S COVID-19 vaccine or a placebo.

The chain combines TRBV6-5 with TRBJ2-7; 7 bases map to TRBD1. Per the germline V gene, CDR1 is MNHEY and CDR2 is SVGAGI. Losses at the gene ends were 0 bases for V and 2 bases for J; bases not matched to a gene: 4. The CDR3 has 15 residues. CDR3 sequence: CASSYSGQRTYEQYF. CDR3 DNA: TGTGCCAGCAGTTACTCGGGACAGCGGACCTACGAGCAGTACTTC.

For the CDR3, the DNA is TGCGCCAGCAGCTTGTGGCGGGGGTCAAACACTGAAGCTTTCTTT. Translating it yields CASSLWRGSNTEAFF. The rearrangement uses TRBV5-1 and TRBJ1-1; a possible D gene is TRBD1 (5 bases). The length of the CDR3 is 15 residues. Germline CDR1 and CDR2: SGHRS and YFSETQ. The germline V and J ends were trimmed by 1 base and 2 bases, with 12 bases remaining between them.

This chain joins TRBV19 and TRBJ2-5; D may be TRBD1 (6 bases). The CDR3 totals 15 residues. V was shortened by 4 bases and J by 5 bases, with 17 bases between the two germline ends. Per germline, CDR1 LNHDA and CDR2 SQIVND (reference sequence). The CDR3 DNA reads TGTGCCAGTAGTACCCCCCGCAGGGGCTGGGAGACCCAGTACTTC. Protein: CASSTPRRGWETQYF.

CDR3 residues: CASPSGQGSYEQYF. The CDR3 DNA sequence: TGTGCCAGCCCTTCGGGACAGGGGTCCTACGAGCAGTACTTC. The V call is TRBV2, the J call TRBJ2-7; 10 nucleotides agree with TRBD1. Germline CDR1 SNHLY, CDR2 FYNNEI. V trimming: 8 bases; J trimming: 1 base; junction bases outside the gene matches: 5. The CDR3 contains 14 residues.

V is TRBV25-1 and J is TRBJ2-2; 10 bases agree with TRBD2. Germline CDR1 is MGHDK and CDR2 is SYGVNS. V lost 7 bases and J lost 2; bases outside the gene matches: 7. The CDR3 is made up of 16 amino acids. The CDR3 region is CASTSSGSLNTGELFF. The CDR3 region has the DNA TGTGCCAGCACCTCTAGCGGGAGCCTCAACACCGGGGAGCTGTTTTTT.

This clone was detected only once. This rearrangement joins TRBV20-1 to TRBJ2-1; unclear D gene. V was shortened by 5 bases and J by 9 bases, with 8 bases between the two germline ends. CDR1 DFQATT and CDR2 SNEGSKA come from the germline V gene (reference sequence). The CDR3 contains 10 residues. The CDR3 DNA follows: TGCAGTGCTCAAAATCCTGAGCAGTTCTTC. This encodes CSAQNPEQFF.

The chain recombines TRBV10-1 with TRBJ2-7; D ambiguous. In germline, CDR1 is WNHNN, CDR2 SYGVQD (reference sequence). The length of the CDR3 is 14 residues. V lost 2 bases to trimming and J lost 1 base, with 9 bases between them. DNA for the CDR3: TGCGCCAGCAGTGAGGGGCAGTTATCCTACGAGCAGTACTTC. The encoded protein is CASSEGQLSYEQYF.

This chain links TRBV18 with TRBJ1-2; D call uncertain. The germline V gene encodes CDR1 KGHSH and CDR2 LQKENI. This CDR3 is built from 17 residues. V lost 4 bases and J 1 base, leaving 19 bases between the germline ends. This chain's CDR3 is CASSQTPRQSFNYGYTF. CDR3 in DNA: TGTGCCAGCTCACAAACCCCCCGGCAGAGCTTTAACTATGGCTACACCTTC.

The chain carries TRBV5-1 and TRBJ2-7; no definite D call. The ends were cut back, 0 bases at V and 2 bases at J, with 9 bases in the middle. Germline V gives CDR1 SGHRS, CDR2 YFSETQ. The CDR3 consists of 14 residues. Written as DNA, the CDR3 is TGCGCCAGCAGCTTGGACCCACAGCCCTACGAGCAGTACTTC. This sequence encodes CASSLDPQPYEQYF.

The rearrangement uses TRBV27 and TRBJ2-1; the D gene could be TRBD1 or TRBD2 (5 bases each). The CDR3 length is 15 residues. Germline loops: CDR1 MNHEY, CDR2 SMNVEV (reference sequence). V lost 5 bases, J lost 2 bases, and 13 bases lay in between. CDR3 in DNA: TGTGCCAGCAGTCCGACGGGACCTCCCTACAATGAGCAGTTCTTC. Residues: CASSPTGPPYNEQFF.

The rearrangement uses TRBV4-1 and TRBJ1-4, with D tentatively TRBD1 (6 bases). Trimming removed 0 bases at V and 4 bases at J, with 12 bases between. The CDR3 totals 16 residues. CDR1 and CDR2 (germline): MGHRA, YSYEKL. The chain's CDR3 is CASSQEPGANNEKLFF. The CDR3 nucleotides are TGCGCCAGCAGCCAAGAGCCAGGGGCCAATAATGAAAAACTGTTTTTT.

Only one count was recorded for this clone. V gene TRBV6-5 combines with J gene TRBJ2-5; D is uncertain. Looked up from germline, CDR1 is MNHEY and CDR2 is SVGAGI. The CDR3 extends over 12 amino acids. Trimming took 6 bases from V and 9 from J, leaving 14 bases between them. The CDR3: CASSPPGPAQYF. CDR3 coding DNA: TGTGCCAGCAGCCCCCCCGGGCCGGCCCAGTACTTC.

The chain has TRBV29-1 and TRBJ1-2, with a possible D match to TRBD1 (5 bases). The CDR3 sequence is 12 residues long. The V end lost 4 bases, the J end lost 2 bases, and 8 bases lay between the germline ends. Germline values: CDR1 SQVTM, CDR2 ANQGSEA. CDR3: CSVAGRNYGYTF. CDR3 nucleotide sequence: TGCAGCGTTGCAGGGAGGAACTATGGCTACACCTTC.

This sequence joins TRBV4-1 and TRBJ2-3; TRBD2 matches 10 bases. Per the germline V gene, CDR1 is MGHRA and CDR2 is YSYEKL. CDR3 length: 16 residues. Losses at the gene ends were 4 bases for V and 3 bases for J; bases not matched to a gene: 7. CDR3 DNA: TGCGCCAGCAGCCTCCTAGCGGGGGCCAATACAGATACGCAGTATTTT. Amino acid sequence: CASSLLAGANTDTQYF.